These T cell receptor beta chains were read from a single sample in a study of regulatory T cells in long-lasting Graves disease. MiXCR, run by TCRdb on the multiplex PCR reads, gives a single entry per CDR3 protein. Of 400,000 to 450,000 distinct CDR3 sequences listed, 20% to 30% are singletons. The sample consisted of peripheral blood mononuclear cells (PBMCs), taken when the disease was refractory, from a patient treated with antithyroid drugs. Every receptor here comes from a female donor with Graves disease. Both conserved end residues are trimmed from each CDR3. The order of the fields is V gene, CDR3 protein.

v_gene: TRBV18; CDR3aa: ASSPRQGGNYGYT
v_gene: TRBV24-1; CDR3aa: ATTDPNQIEQF
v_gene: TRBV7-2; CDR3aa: ASSLVRLAENNEQF
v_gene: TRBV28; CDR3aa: ASSPGQGPPEAF
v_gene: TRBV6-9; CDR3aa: ASSYGTSHGYT
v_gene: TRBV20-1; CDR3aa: SARRDSYEQY
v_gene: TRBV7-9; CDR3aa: ASSGGPLNTGELF
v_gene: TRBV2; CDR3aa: ASRGRETSYNEQF
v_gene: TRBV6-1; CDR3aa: ASRPGQGRSNSPLH
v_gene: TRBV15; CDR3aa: ATSGTQTGANEKLF
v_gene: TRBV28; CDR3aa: ASSQPVNPNQPQH
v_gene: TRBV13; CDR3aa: ASSRSVNSGNTIY
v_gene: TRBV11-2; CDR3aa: ASSRKGTGENIQY
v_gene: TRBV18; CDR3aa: ASSPQQDTQY
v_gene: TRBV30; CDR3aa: AWSYPGTGTYEQY
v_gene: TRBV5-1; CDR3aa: ASSSLLGNGGEQY